The 26 T cell receptor beta chains reported below all come from one sample, sequenced in a study of T cells in Graves' hyperthyroidism and ophthalmopathy. RNA transcripts served as the template for amplifying TCR beta CDR3 regions. A set of HTBI primers served as the primers for a first-round RT-PCR of the TCR CDR3. MiXCR, run by TCRdb on the multiplex PCR reads, gives a single entry per CDR3 protein. The table records a few hundred thousand distinct CDR3 sequences, 40% to 55% of them present only once. Material: peripheral blood or thyroid tissue (not recorded which). The receptors originated from a woman under 30 with Graves' hyperthyroidism.

CDR3 residues: CASSFSGQGRTGELFF. In nucleotides, the CDR3 is TGTGCCAGCAGCTTTTCCGGACAGGGAAGGACCGGGGAGCTGTTTTTT. This chain links TRBV7-9 with TRBJ2-2; TRBD1 matches 8 bases. The CDR3 loop spans 16 amino acids. CDR1 SEHNR and CDR2 FQNEAQ come from the germline V gene (reference sequence). V shed 3 bases and J 5 bases; nucleotides not matched to a gene: 8.

The chain uses TRBV7-2 and TRBJ1-5; unclear D gene. This CDR3 spans 14 amino acids. V lost 2 bases and J lost 10, with 15 bases in between. Germline lookup yields CDR1 SGHTA and CDR2 FQGNSA. CDR3 loop: CASSLNSNEHPQHF. The CDR3 nucleotides read TGTGCCAGCAGCTTAAATTCGAATGAGCATCCCCAGCATTTT.

This clonotype was recorded once. The chain links TRBV7-9 to TRBJ1-2; 9 positions match TRBD1. CDR3 length: 15 amino acids. Per germline, CDR1 SEHNR and CDR2 FQNEAQ (reference sequence). V shed 5 bases and J 3 bases; nucleotides not matched to a gene: 7. The CDR3 nucleotides read TGTGCCAGCAGCCACACAGGGGGCGCCGACTATGGCTACACCTTC. This gives the protein CASSHTGGADYGYTF.

The CDR3, as DNA: TGCAGCCAAGGAAGACTCTATGGCTACACCTTC. Protein product: CSQGRLYGYTF. V is TRBV29-1 and J is TRBJ1-2; D ambiguous. The germline gives CDR1 SQVTM, CDR2 ANQGSEA. V was clipped by 8 bases and J by 4 bases, with 11 bases between them. The CDR3 is 11 residues long.

This clonotype was observed at least ten times. V is TRBV7-6 and J is TRBJ1-1; D gene uncertain. CDR1 is SGHVS and CDR2 is FNYEAQ in the germline V gene. CDR3 length: 13 residues. The ends were cut back, 0 bases at V and 7 bases at J, with 9 bases in the middle. This chain's CDR3 is CASSLAVGIEAFF. In DNA, the CDR3 is TGTGCCAGCAGCTTAGCGGTAGGGATTGAAGCTTTCTTT.

J is TRBJ2-7 and V is TRBV7-9; perhaps D is TRBD1 or TRBD2 (5 bases each). Germline V gene data show CDR1 as SEHNR and CDR2 as FQNEAQ (reference sequence). This CDR3 region has 13 residues. V lost 9 bases and J lost 1, with 13 bases in between. The CDR3 loop reads CARRGTPSYEQYF. DNA for the CDR3: TGTGCCAGGCGAGGGACCCCATCCTACGAGCAGTACTTC.

The chain is built from TRBV20-1 and TRBJ2-1, with D tentatively TRBD1 or TRBD2 (5 bases each). The CDR3 consists of 14 residues. V lost 6 bases, J lost 8 bases, and 20 bases lay in between. Germline V gives CDR1 DFQATT, CDR2 SNEGSKA (reference sequence). The CDR3 here is CSARNPQGSDEQFF. As DNA, the CDR3 is TGCAGTGCAAGGAATCCCCAGGGTAGCGATGAGCAGTTCTTC.

For this clonotype: It may be a read error: a sequence one base away is much more abundant. This CDR3 reads CASSLLGGVPCEQYF. DNA of the CDR3: TGTGCCAGCAGTTTACTAGGCGGGGTCCCCTGCGAGCAGTACTTC. The rearrangement links TRBV12-3 or TRBV12-4 to TRBJ2-7; D possibly corresponds to TRBD2 (6 bases). The CDR3 is made up of 15 amino acids. V was trimmed by 2 bases and J by 6 bases, leaving 17 bases between them.

This clonotype has a count of ten or more. The chain carries TRBV6-2 or TRBV6-3 and TRBJ2-5, with D perhaps matching TRBD2 (5 bases). CDR3 length: 14 amino acids. CDR1 and CDR2 (germline): MNHEY, SVGEGT. V was shortened by 4 bases and J by 5 bases, with 14 bases between the two germline ends. The CDR3 DNA follows: TGTGCCAGCAGTTCCGCCGGGAACGGGGAGACCCAGTACTTC. This translates into CASSSAGNGETQYF.

This clonotype was detected a few times. The chain's CDR3 is CASSLVGAGELFF. CDR3 DNA sequence: TGTGCCAGCAGCTTAGTGGGAGCCGGGGAGCTGTTTTTT. The chain has TRBV7-2 and TRBJ2-2, with D possibly being TRBD2 (5 bases). Deletions cut 1 base from V and 6 bases from J, with 6 bases between. Germline V gene lookup returns CDR1 SGHTA and CDR2 FQGNSA. There are 13 residues in the CDR3.

The CDR3 protein is CASSFSSGLNEKLFF. The CDR3 DNA follows: TGTGCCAGCAGTTTCTCTTCGGGCCTGAATGAAAAACTGTTTTTT. The V and J genes are TRBV27 and TRBJ1-4; D call uncertain. The germline V and J ends were trimmed by 3 bases and 5 bases, with 13 bases remaining between them. Germline CDR1 MNHEY, CDR2 SMNVEV (reference sequence). The CDR3 is 15 amino acids.

A word on this clonotype: No conserved phenylalanine or tryptophan ends this CDR3, so it is likely a read error. It is unclear where the CDR3 begins or ends on the DNA, so no DNA is shown, and the CDR3 is as TCRdb lists it. The V and J genes are TRBV6-1 and TRBJ2-5. CDR1 and CDR2 (germline): MNHNS, SASEGT. The CDR3 spans 9 residues, counting both ends. The CDR3 region is CASSEAGLK.

In this sample, this clonotype turned up a few times. This sequence joins TRBV7-2 and TRBJ1-1; D unclear. Germline V gene lookup returns CDR1 SGHTA and CDR2 FQGNSA. CDR3 size: 13 residues. V shed 6 bases and J shed 0 bases, with 8 bases lying between them. CDR3 loop: CASSLRMNTEAFF. Here the CDR3 DNA reads TGTGCCAGCAGTCTCCGCATGAACACTGAAGCTTTCTTT.

The V call is TRBV10-3, the J call TRBJ1-5, with 9 bases lining up with TRBD1. The V gene's germline CDR1 is ENHRY and CDR2 SYGVKD. The V gene end was trimmed by 8 bases and the J gene end by 2 bases; junction bases not matched to a gene: 7. The CDR3 is 15 residues long. CDR3 bases: TGTGCCATCTCAGGACAGGGGTTGGGCAATCAGCCCCAGCATTTT. It yields the protein CAISGQGLGNQPQHF.

Comment on this clonotype: This clone may be a read error of a much larger clone one base away. This rearrangement joins TRBV7-2 to TRBJ1-1; D ambiguous. Germline V gene lookup returns CDR1 SGHTA and CDR2 FQGNSA. The CDR3 extends over 15 amino acids. CDR3 DNA: TGTGCCAGCAGCCAAGATGTCCCAACGAACACTGAAGCTCTCTTT. This translates into CASSQDVPTNTEALF. The variable domain in full, completed from reference TRBV7-2 and TRBJ1-1, reads GAGVSQSPSNKVTEKGKDVELRCDPISGHTALYWYRQSLGQGLEFLIYFQGNSAPDKSGLPSDRFSAERTGGSVSTLTIQRTQQEDSAVYLCASSQDVPTNTEALFGQGTRLTVV.

CDR3 DNA: TGTGCCAGCAGGGGAGGGACAGGGGAGCTGTTTTTT. Translation: CASRGGTGELFF. This chain uses TRBV2 with TRBJ2-2; D possibly corresponds to TRBD2 (7 bases). The CDR3 totals 12 residues. Trimming removed 6 bases from V and 8 bases from J, with 10 bases in between. The germline V gene has CDR1 SNHLY and CDR2 FYNNEI.

The rearrangement joins TRBV29-1 to TRBJ2-5; 9 nucleotides align to TRBD2. Germline lookup yields CDR1 SQVTM and CDR2 ANQGSEA. The CDR3 has 12 amino acids. This CDR3 is CSLMTSGETQYF. The CDR3 DNA sequence: TGCAGTCTTATGACTAGCGGAGAGACCCAGTACTTC.

This clonotype was detected many times. The chain uses TRBV7-8 and TRBJ1-6, with D tentatively TRBD1 (6 bases). V was trimmed by 2 bases and J by 9 bases, leaving 11 bases between them. Germline loops: CDR1 SGHVS, CDR2 FQNEAQ. The length of the CDR3 is 14 residues. CDR3 residues: CASSLTRGGSPLHF. CDR3 DNA: TGTGCCAGCAGCTTAACCAGGGGAGGTTCACCCCTCCACTTT.

This clonotype came up many times. V usage is TRBV19 and J usage is TRBJ1-2; maybe TRBD1 (6 bases). The CDR3 runs 13 residues. Germline V gene data show CDR1 as LNHDA and CDR2 as SQIVND (reference sequence). The ends were cut back, 9 bases at V and 2 bases at J, with 13 bases in the middle. The DNA of the CDR3 is TGTGCCAGCCGTCTAGGGGGAAACTATGGCTACACCTTC. Encoded protein: CASRLGGNYGYTF. Based on the CDR3 plus reference TRBV19 and TRBJ1-2, the full variable domain is DGGITQSPKYLFRKEGQNVTLSCEQNLNHDAMYWYRQDPGQGLRLIYYSQIVNDFQKGDIAEGYSVSREKKESFPLTVTSAQKNPTAFYLCASRLGGNYGYTFGSGTRLTVV.

The CDR3 here is CASSPRDRGNEQFF. CDR3 bases: TGTGCCAGCAGCCCTCGGGACAGGGGAAATGAGCAGTTCTTC. The chain has TRBV7-2 and TRBJ2-1, with 10 bases fitting TRBD1. The CDR3 extends over 14 amino acids. The V gene's germline CDR1 is SGHTA and CDR2 FQGNSA. With 5 bases clipped from V and 7 bases from J, the junction kept 5 bases outside the gene matches.

A few counts support this clonotype. The chain carries TRBV5-8 and TRBJ2-2; 11 nucleotides line up with TRBD2. Germline V gives CDR1 SGHTS, CDR2 YDEGEE. The CDR3 is 17 amino acids. V lost 4 bases to trimming and J lost 5 bases; unmatched junction nucleotides: 10. CDR3 DNA sequence: TGTGCCAGCAGCAGACCGGGACTAGCGGAGGGAACCGGGGAGCTGTTTTTT. Protein: CASSRPGLAEGTGELFF.

Turning to this clonotype: A read error may explain this, as a much larger clone is one base away. The rearrangement links TRBV7-6 to TRBJ2-7, with 8 positions matching TRBD2. Germline CDR1 is SGHVS and CDR2 is FNYEAQ. Unmatched junction bases numbered 17, after V lost 8 bases and J lost 2 bases. There are 17 residues in the CDR3. CDR3: CASSPGTREGLTYEQYF. The CDR3 nucleotides read TGTGCCAGCTCACCCGGGACCCGGGAGGGCCTCACCTACGAGCAGTACTTC. Full variable domain (outside the CDR3, taken from reference TRBV7-6 and TRBJ2-7): GAGVSQSPRYKVTKRGQDVALRCDPISGHVSLYWYRQALGQGPEFLTYFNYEAQQDKSGLPNDRFSAERPEGSISTLTIQRTEQRDSAMYRCASSPGTREGLTYEQYFGPGTRLTVT.

The chain is built from TRBV5-1 and TRBJ1-1, with 8 bases fitting TRBD1. The CDR3 consists of 14 residues. Trimming at V came to 4 bases and at J to 6 bases, leaving 8 bases not matched to a gene. From germline, CDR1 is SGHRS and CDR2 YFSETQ. In DNA form, the CDR3 reads TGCGCCAGCAGCCCTGGAGGACAGGGCCCTGAAGCTTTCTTT. Translated, it gives CASSPGGQGPEAFF.

Ten or more counts support this clonotype. The J gene is TRBJ1-1, the V gene TRBV29-1; possible D gene TRBD1, 5 bases. In germline, CDR1 is SQVTM, CDR2 ANQGSEA. Deletions cut 4 bases from V and 11 bases from J, with 14 bases between. This CDR3 is 11 amino acids long. The CDR3 loop reads CSVGDPVRAFF. CDR3 nucleotide sequence: TGCAGCGTTGGGGACCCGGTGAGGGCTTTCTTT.

The rearrangement joins TRBV15 to TRBJ1-1; 7 bases are a match to TRBD1. This CDR3 contains 16 residues. The V gene's germline CDR1 is LNHNV and CDR2 YYDKDF (reference sequence). V gave up 2 bases and J gave up 1 base; unmatched junction bases: 7. The CDR3 nucleotides are TGTGCCACCAGCAGACATCTGACAGGGAGGAACACTGAAGCTTTCTTT. This gives the protein CATSRHLTGRNTEAFF.

This clonotype appeared once. With a much larger clone just one base away, this may be a read error. CDR3 region: CASSIFGRQAGETQYF. DNA of the CDR3: TGTGCCAGCAGCATATTTGGCCGGCAGGCCGGGGAGACCCAGTACTTC. This chain joins TRBV12-3 or TRBV12-4 and TRBJ2-5; D unclear. V lost 6 bases and J lost 5, with 22 bases in between. This CDR3 has 16 amino acids.